Listed here are 20 T cell receptor beta chains from one sample, sequenced in a study of shared clonotypes between healthy human individuals. Data came from immunoSEQ multiplex PCR; TCRdb stores just in-frame clones and leaves some out. The sample lists roughly 1,000,000 clones; approximately 78% were seen once. Sequencing input: memory CD4+ T cells from PBMCs. The subset is: CD45RA-negative fraction. The receptors derive from a man between 18 and 29 years old in good health. Some clones in this sample may be carry-over from other donors' samples.

This clone has ten or more counts. The J gene is TRBJ1-2, the V gene TRBV28, with D possibly matching TRBD1 (5 bases). Germline V CDR1 and CDR2: MDHEN, SYDVKM. V shed 2 bases and J shed 3 bases, with 7 bases lying between them. The length of the CDR3 is 13 residues. In DNA form, the CDR3 reads TGTGCCAGCAGTTTAGCAGGGTACTATGGCTACACCTTC. As protein: CASSLAGYYGYTF.

This clone occurred many times. The rearrangement uses TRBV18 and TRBJ1-1; 9 nucleotides agree with TRBD1. CDR3 length: 16 amino acids. Per the germline V gene, CDR1 is KGHSH and CDR2 is LQKENI. J gave up 0 bases and V 3 bases, and 5 bases lay outside the gene matches. DNA of the CDR3: TGTGCCAGCTCACCTCGGACAGGGGAATTGAACACTGAAGCTTTCTTT. This translates into CASSPRTGELNTEAFF.

This chain uses TRBV20-1 with TRBJ2-7; 7 positions match TRBD2. Germline trimming cut 7 bases from V and 5 bases from J; bases unmatched to any gene: 5. The CDR3 loop spans 11 amino acids. The germline gives CDR1 DFQATT, CDR2 SNEGSKA (reference sequence). The CDR3: CSVGGSNEQYF. For the CDR3, the DNA is TGCAGTGTGGGCGGGAGCAACGAGCAGTACTTC.

CDR3 region: CASSEPGGPNTEAFF. CDR3 sequence (DNA): TGTGCCAGCAGTGAACCTGGGGGCCCGAACACTGAAGCTTTCTTT. The rearrangement joins TRBV25-1 to TRBJ1-1; possible D gene TRBD1, 6 bases. The CDR3 contains 15 residues. Germline V gene data show CDR1 as MGHDK and CDR2 as SYGVNS. The ends were cut back, 2 bases at V and 1 base at J, with 11 bases in the middle.

In DNA form, the CDR3 reads TGCGCCAGCAGCGCGGGACAGGGTAGAGGCTACACCTTC. As protein: CASSAGQGRGYTF. The rearrangement links TRBV5-1 to TRBJ1-2; 9 nucleotides agree with TRBD1. The CDR3 totals 13 residues. Trimming took 4 bases from V and 8 from J; bases not matched to a gene: 6. Germline V gene data show CDR1 as SGHRS and CDR2 as YFSETQ.

To note about this clone: Other nucleotide sequences in the sample specify the same CDR3. J is TRBJ2-3 and V is TRBV5-1; tentative D call: TRBD1 (5 bases). The CDR3 loop spans 15 amino acids. V lost 0 bases and J lost 2, with 10 bases in between. CDR1 is SGHRS, CDR2 YFSETQ, per germline. CDR3 nucleotides: TGCGCCAGCAGCTTGGGGCAGGGCTACACAGATACGCAGTATTTT. This codes for CASSLGQGYTDTQYF.

V gene TRBV29-1 combines with J gene TRBJ1-1; no clear D gene. CDR3 length: 11 residues. Germline V gene data show CDR1 as SQVTM and CDR2 as ANQGSEA. Trimming shortened V by 7 bases and J by 1 base, and 7 bases separated the two germline ends. The chain's CDR3 is CSGIGNTEAFF. Here the CDR3 DNA reads TGCAGCGGAATCGGGAACACTGAAGCTTTCTTT.

Concerning this clone itself: Within the sample, other DNA sequences also encode this same CDR3. This sequence joins TRBV28 and TRBJ2-7; D unresolved. CDR3 length equals 13 residues. CDR1 and CDR2 (germline): MDHEN, SYDVKM. The ends were cut back, 3 bases at V and 4 bases at J, with 10 bases in the middle. The CDR3 DNA reads as TGTGCCAGCAGTTTGATCGGTTCATACGAGCAGTACTTC. Translating it yields CASSLIGSYEQYF.

This rearrangement joins TRBV28 to TRBJ2-7; D call uncertain. The CDR3 covers 11 residues. Germline CDR1 MDHEN, CDR2 SYDVKM. Trimming pared 8 bases from V and 4 bases from J, leaving 9 bases between. The CDR3 protein is CASGNRYEQYF. In nucleotides, the CDR3 is TGTGCCAGCGGAAACAGATACGAGCAGTACTTC.

The V call is TRBV7-9, the J call TRBJ1-3, with TRBD1 matching over 7 bases. Per the germline V gene, CDR1 is SEHNR and CDR2 is FQNEAQ (reference sequence). Trimming at V came to 5 bases and at J to 4 bases, leaving 14 bases not matched to a gene. The CDR3 length is 17 residues. In nucleotides, the CDR3 is TGTGCCAGCAGCCTACTAACCGGGACAGCGGGCGGAAACACCATATATTTT. This codes for CASSLLTGTAGGNTIYF.

As to this clone: The sample carries other DNA sequences with the same CDR3. The chain combines TRBV5-1 with TRBJ1-4, with D unresolved. Trimming stripped 2 bases from V and 8 bases from J, with 13 bases between. The CDR3 is 14 amino acids. The V gene's germline CDR1 is SGHRS and CDR2 YFSETQ. For the CDR3, the DNA is TGCGCCAGCAGCTTAGGAGGGAGTCGGGAAAAACTGTTTTTT. It encodes CASSLGGSREKLFF.

The chain is built from TRBV7-2 and TRBJ2-3; D tentatively reads TRBD1 or TRBD2 (5 bases each). From germline, CDR1 is SGHTA and CDR2 FQGNSA. The CDR3 sequence is 14 residues long. V was cut by 5 bases and J by 4 bases, with 13 bases left in between. The CDR3 protein is CASSHGTRPDTQYF. Written as DNA, the CDR3 is TGTGCCAGCAGCCATGGGACCAGACCAGATACGCAGTATTTT. Full variable domain (outside the CDR3, taken from reference TRBV7-2 and TRBJ2-3): GAGVSQSPSNKVTEKGKDVELRCDPISGHTALYWYRQSLGQGLEFLIYFQGNSAPDKSGLPSDRFSAERTGGSVSTLTIQRTQQEDSAVYLCASSHGTRPDTQYFGPGTRLTVL.

The J gene is TRBJ2-1, the V gene TRBV5-1, with 7 bases aligning to TRBD2. Losses at the gene ends were 0 bases for V and 2 bases for J; bases not matched to a gene: 8. CDR3 size: 17 residues. The germline CDR1 and CDR2 sequences are SGHRS and YFSETQ. The CDR3 nucleotides read TGCGCCAGCAGCTTGGTCCCCGCGGGAGTTGCCTACAATGAGCAGTTCTTC. It encodes CASSLVPAGVAYNEQFF.

CDR3: CASSQVAGQGALEQYF. As DNA, the CDR3 is TGTGCCAGCAGCCAGGTGGCTGGACAGGGGGCGTTGGAGCAGTACTTC. The genes are TRBV14 and TRBJ2-7, with 11 bases fitting TRBD1. Per germline, CDR1 SGHDN and CDR2 FVKESK. The length of the CDR3 is 16 residues. With 3 bases clipped from V and 7 bases from J, the junction kept 11 bases outside the gene matches.

V usage is TRBV5-1 and J usage is TRBJ2-3; D perhaps matches TRBD2 (5 bases). Germline V gives CDR1 SGHRS, CDR2 YFSETQ. The CDR3 contains 13 residues. The V end lost 6 bases, the J end lost 4 bases, and 12 bases lay between the germline ends. The CDR3 region has the DNA TGCGCCAGCAACGGGGTAAGGTCAGATACGCAGTATTTT. This codes for CASNGVRSDTQYF.

This chain joins TRBV13 and TRBJ2-5; D call uncertain. Germline CDR1 is PRHDT and CDR2 is FYEKMQ (reference sequence). This CDR3 is built from 14 residues. Trimming stripped 5 bases from V and 7 bases from J, with 17 bases between. The CDR3 DNA sequence: TGTGCCAGCAGCCACCCGGGCCAGACTGGGACCCAGTACTTC. Translated: CASSHPGQTGTQYF. Full variable domain (rest looked up from reference TRBV13 and TRBJ2-5): AAGVIQSPRHLIKEKRETATLKCYPIPRHDTVYWYQQGPGQDPQFLISFYEKMQSDKGSIPDRFSAQQFSDYHSELNMSSLELGDSALYFCASSHPGQTGTQYFGPGTRLLVL.

The gene calls are TRBV18 and TRBJ2-2; 10 nucleotides agree with TRBD1. After removal of 2 bases from V and 4 bases from J, the junction contained 4 bases not matched to a gene. This CDR3 contains 16 residues. Germline V gives CDR1 KGHSH, CDR2 LQKENI. CDR3 bases: TGTGCCAGCTCACCATTCCGGGACAGGGGCACCGGGGAGCTGTTTTTT. Protein product: CASSPFRDRGTGELFF.

This chain links TRBV5-1 with TRBJ1-4; D call uncertain. V lost 3 bases and J 3 bases, leaving 9 bases between the germline ends. The CDR3 has 14 residues. Looked up from germline, CDR1 is SGHRS and CDR2 is YFSETQ. The CDR3 loop reads CASSYDGPNEKLFF. CDR3 DNA sequence: TGCGCCAGCAGCTATGACGGTCCTAATGAAAAACTGTTTTTT.

This chain connects TRBV11-2 to TRBJ2-7; TRBD1 matches 8 bases. V shed 5 bases and J 5 bases; nucleotides not matched to a gene: 8. CDR3 length equals 14 residues. Per germline, CDR1 SGHAT and CDR2 FQNNGV. This CDR3 reads CASSRRTGLNEQYF. In DNA form, the CDR3 reads TGTGCCAGCAGCCGCCGGACAGGGCTCAACGAGCAGTACTTC.

The V call is TRBV28, the J call TRBJ1-5; D may be TRBD1 (5 bases). CDR1 MDHEN and CDR2 SYDVKM come from the germline V gene. V shed 0 bases and J shed 8 bases, with 11 bases lying between them. The CDR3 has 14 amino acids. The CDR3 region is CASSLWGRGKPQHF. The CDR3 bases are TGTGCCAGCAGTTTATGGGGGAGGGGTAAGCCCCAGCATTTT. The variable domain in full, completed from reference TRBV28 and TRBJ1-5, reads DVKVTQSSRYLVKRTGEKVFLECVQDMDHENMFWYRQDPGLGLRLIYFSYDVKMKEKGDIPEGYSVSREKKERFSLILESASTNQTSMYLCASSLWGRGKPQHFGDGTRLSIL.